The clone carrying this T cell receptor (beta chain) was counted only a few times. Only in-frame clones appear in the TCRdb table, and some are missing; sequencing was by immunoSEQ multiplex PCR. The sample holds about 3,000 clones, roughly 63% seen once. These data are taken from a study of PD-1 blockade in classical Hodgkin lymphoma. CDR1 and CDR2 from the germline V gene are SGHRS and YFSETQ. The CDR3 consists of 16 residues. Trimming at V came to 0 bases and at J to 12 bases, leaving 9 bases not matched to a gene. Every patient experienced relapse after autologous stem cell transplantation, and brentuximab vedotin exposure varied. Magnetic depletion of non-target cells from thawed PBMCs yielded purified CD8+ T cells.

This sequence was found in a human donor with classical Hodgkin lymphoma. The chain uses TRBV5-1 and TRBJ2-1; 13 bases line up with TRBD2. Specimen: CD8+ T cells from blood, collected at baseline. The CDR3 sequence: CASSLAGTSGIAGQFF. The CDR3 region has the DNA TGCGCCAGCAGCTTGGCGGGGACTAGCGGGATAGCGGGGCAGTTCTTC.